What follows are 25 T cell receptor beta chains derived from one specimen sequenced in a study of graft-versus-host responses after intestinal transplantation. Generated by immunoSEQ multiplex PCR, the TCRdb table keeps only in-frame clones and is missing some. Of roughly 28,000 clones in the sample, roughly 85% are singletons; the top ten hold around a tenth. The sequencing used PBMCs, collected about 430 days after intestinal transplantation. The receptors were gathered from a human patient who received an intestinal transplant, so some T cells may come from the graft donor.

This chain joins TRBV9 and TRBJ2-5, with D tentatively TRBD1 (7 bases). The germline V gene has CDR1 SGDLS and CDR2 YYNGEE. The CDR3 extends over 16 amino acids. V was pared by 3 bases and J by 4 bases, with 19 bases between. The chain's CDR3 is CASSEGLRQGGETQYF. CDR3 DNA sequence: TGTGCCAGCAGCGAGGGATTGAGACAGGGAGGAGAGACCCAGTACTTC.

The chain has TRBV2 and TRBJ2-3; a possible D gene is TRBD1 (5 bases). This CDR3 has 15 amino acids. The germline V and J ends were trimmed by 5 bases and 0 bases, with 12 bases remaining between them. Germline V gene lookup returns CDR1 SNHLY and CDR2 FYNNEI. Here the CDR3 DNA reads TGTGCCAGCAGTTCAGGGCTACTAAGCACAGATACGCAGTATTTT. Protein sequence: CASSSGLLSTDTQYF.

The chain uses TRBV2 and TRBJ1-5; D gene unclear. This CDR3 is 14 amino acids long. The V end lost 4 bases, the J end lost 3 bases, and 10 bases lay between the germline ends. The germline CDR1 and CDR2 sequences are SNHLY and FYNNEI. The CDR3 DNA sequence: TGTGCCAGCAGTGTTGAGGGTATCAATCAGCCCCAGCATTTT. Its translation: CASSVEGINQPQHF.

A few counts support this clone. The chain couples TRBV28 to TRBJ2-3, with 7 bases fitting TRBD2. The CDR3 length is 15 residues. CDR1 and CDR2 from the germline V gene are MDHEN and SYDVKM. After removal of 8 bases from V and 10 bases from J, the junction contained 18 bases not matched to a gene. The chain's CDR3 is CASRWSTSPGIAQYF. The CDR3 coding sequence is TGTGCCAGCCGTTGGTCGACTAGCCCTGGAATAGCGCAGTATTTT.

This clone occurred a few times. The rearrangement links TRBV2 to TRBJ1-2; 9 positions match TRBD1. There are 15 residues in the CDR3. Germline CDR1 SNHLY, CDR2 FYNNEI. V lost 5 bases to trimming and J lost 6 bases; unmatched junction nucleotides: 10. CDR3 nucleotide sequence: TGTGCCAGCAGTCTCCGGGACAGGGAGGGGCATGGCTACACCTTC. Protein sequence: CASSLRDREGHGYTF.

The chain carries TRBV7-9 and TRBJ1-1; 8 bases line up with TRBD1. Germline V gene lookup returns CDR1 SEHNR and CDR2 FQNEAQ (reference sequence). The CDR3 length is 16 residues. With 3 bases clipped from V and 2 bases from J, the junction kept 8 bases outside the gene matches. The CDR3 DNA follows: TGTGCCAGCAGCTTGGGGGACAGGAACATCAACACTGAAGCTTTCTTT. Protein: CASSLGDRNINTEAFF.

The gene calls are TRBV19 and TRBJ1-2; the match to TRBD1 covers 8 bases. Germline V gene sequence: CDR1 LNHDA, CDR2 SQIVND (reference sequence). The V and J ends lost 5 bases and 7 bases, in that order; junction bases with no gene match: 3. The CDR3 contains 12 residues. The CDR3 region is CASSQQGGGYTF. CDR3 DNA sequence: TGTGCCAGTAGTCAACAGGGGGGTGGCTACACCTTC.

The chain combines TRBV21-1 with TRBJ2-1; TRBD2 is the table's D call and was not checked against the DNA. TRBV21-1 is reported as a pseudogene. CDR3 size: 13 residues. The CDR3 DNA sequence: TGTGCCAGCAGCAAGTCGGGCGGGGTTATTGGGGTCTTC. Its protein is CASSKSGGVIGVF.

V usage is TRBV14 and J usage is TRBJ2-7; 9 positions match TRBD1. This CDR3 has 18 residues. CDR1 and CDR2 from the germline V gene are SGHDN and FVKESK. V lost 0 bases, J lost 1 base, and 10 bases stayed unmatched. CDR3 residues: CASSQDTPLGTGSYEQYF. The CDR3, as DNA: TGTGCCAGCAGCCAAGATACACCCTTGGGGACAGGGTCCTACGAGCAGTACTTC.

This chain connects TRBV7-9 to TRBJ2-7, with unresolved D. There are 12 residues in the CDR3. Trimming left V 4 bases short and J 6 bases short, with 10 bases between. CDR1 is SEHNR and CDR2 is FQNEAQ in the germline V gene (reference sequence). CDR3: CASSWSSAEQYF. The CDR3 region has the DNA TGTGCCAGCAGCTGGTCTTCTGCCGAGCAGTACTTC. The whole variable domain, remainder taken from reference TRBV7-9 and TRBJ2-7, is DTGVSQNPRHKITKRGQNVTFRCDPISEHNRLYWYRQTLGQGPEFLTYFQNEAQLEKSRLLSDRFSAERPKGSFSTLEIQRTEQGDSAMYLCASSWSSAEQYFGPGTRLTVT.

This chain connects TRBV5-6 to TRBJ2-2; 10 bases match TRBD1. Trimming cost V 1 base and J 5 bases; bases outside gene matches: 8. The germline gives CDR1 SGHDT, CDR2 YYEEEE. This CDR3 contains 17 residues. The CDR3 DNA sequence: TGTGCCAGCAGCTTGATAAAGGGACAGGGGAATACCGGGGAGCTGTTTTTT. Its protein is CASSLIKGQGNTGELFF.

V is TRBV6-5 and J is TRBJ1-5, with D maybe TRBD1 (5 bases). Trimming cost V 6 bases and J 0 bases, with 6 bases left between them. The CDR3 spans 13 residues. Per germline, CDR1 MNHEY and CDR2 SVGAGI. CDR3 DNA: TGTGCCAGCAGGGACACTAGCAATCAGCCCCAGCATTTT. Protein product: CASRDTSNQPQHF.

The V call is TRBV27, the J call TRBJ1-2, with TRBD1 identical over 7 bases. V lost 4 bases, J lost 2 bases, and 10 bases stayed unmatched. CDR3 length equals 16 residues. The V gene's germline CDR1 is MNHEY and CDR2 SMNVEV (reference sequence). The CDR3 reads CASSSLWGGGNYGYTF. CDR3 coding DNA: TGTGCCAGCAGTTCACTCTGGGGAGGGGGCAACTATGGCTACACCTTC.

The V and J genes are TRBV28 and TRBJ2-2, with TRBD2 identical over 11 bases. Losses at the gene ends were 8 bases for V and 4 bases for J; bases not matched to a gene: 6. The CDR3 totals 15 residues. Germline values: CDR1 MDHEN, CDR2 SYDVKM. The CDR3 sequence is CASLRGTSGTGELFF. The CDR3, as DNA: TGTGCCAGCCTCAGGGGGACTAGCGGCACCGGGGAGCTGTTTTTT.

The chain combines TRBV6-5 with TRBJ1-4, with a weak D call TRBD1 (5 bases). V was clipped by 6 bases and J by 11 bases, with 16 bases between them. The CDR3 runs 13 residues. Germline loops: CDR1 MNHEY, CDR2 SVGAGI. The CDR3 sequence is CASSPRDLAKLFF. The DNA of the CDR3 is TGTGCCAGCAGCCCCAGGGATCTTGCTAAACTGTTTTTT.

The rearrangement links TRBV7-9 to TRBJ1-4, with TRBD1 identical over 9 bases. Trimming removed 4 bases from V and 8 bases from J; junction bases left unmatched: 14. This CDR3 spans 17 amino acids. Germline V gives CDR1 SEHNR, CDR2 FQNEAQ (reference sequence). Here the CDR3 DNA reads TGTGCCAGCAGCTCCGCCGGGACAGGGAAGGGGTACGAAAAACTGTTTTTT. It translates to CASSSAGTGKGYEKLFF.

V is TRBV25-1 and J is TRBJ2-5; either TRBD1 or TRBD2 may supply D (5 bases each). The CDR3 runs to 16 residues. Germline assignment: CDR1 MGHDK and CDR2 SYGVNS. Trimming cost V 4 bases and J 5 bases, with 20 bases left between them. The DNA for the CDR3 is TGTGCCAGCAGTGGAACCGGGACCAGCTTTGAGGAGACCCAGTACTTC. This encodes CASSGTGTSFEETQYF. Together with reference TRBV25-1 and TRBJ2-5, the CDR3 gives the full variable domain: EADIYQTPRYLVIGTGKKITLECSQTMGHDKMYWYQQDPGMELHLIHYSYGVNSTEKGDLSSESTVSRIRTEHFPLTLESARPSHTSQYLCASSGTGTSFEETQYFGPGTRLLVL.

For the CDR3, the DNA is TGTGCCAGCTCACAGACTAGCGGGCTGCAGACCCAGTACTTC. Translation gives CASSQTSGLQTQYF. This chain joins TRBV18 and TRBJ2-5, with 10 bases fitting TRBD2. Losses at the gene ends were 4 bases for V and 6 bases for J; bases not matched to a gene: 5. This CDR3 has 14 residues. Germline assignment: CDR1 KGHSH and CDR2 LQKENI.

CDR3 amino acids: CASSYYGIREYYGYTF. The CDR3 DNA reads TGTGCCAGCAGTTATTACGGGATCAGGGAGTACTATGGCTACACCTTC. V is TRBV6-5 and J is TRBJ1-2, with TRBD1 as a possible D gene (5 bases). The CDR3 is 16 amino acids. The germline V and J ends were trimmed by 3 bases and 3 bases, with 17 bases remaining between them. Germline V gene data show CDR1 as MNHEY and CDR2 as SVGAGI.

The chain carries TRBV7-8 and TRBJ1-1; maybe TRBD1 (6 bases). Per the germline V gene, CDR1 is SGHVS and CDR2 is FQNEAQ. CDR3 length: 14 residues. V was pared by 1 base and J by 4 bases, with 10 bases between. This CDR3 reads CASSLGGGVTEAFF. Written as DNA, the CDR3 is TGTGCCAGCAGCTTAGGAGGGGGAGTCACTGAAGCTTTCTTT.

This sequence joins TRBV29-1 and TRBJ2-1; TRBD1 is a possible D gene (6 bases). The CDR3 is 14 residues long. V gave up 3 bases and J gave up 3 bases, with 12 bases separating them. CDR1 and CDR2 (germline): SQVTM, ANQGSEA. This CDR3 reads CSVDHRDGYNEQFF. For the CDR3, the DNA is TGCAGCGTTGACCACAGGGACGGCTACAATGAGCAGTTCTTC.

The chain combines TRBV11-2 with TRBJ2-1; D unclear. V was cut by 0 bases and J by 0 bases, with 3 bases left in between. The CDR3 runs 14 residues. Germline V gene data show CDR1 as SGHAT and CDR2 as FQNNGV. CDR3: CASSLDSSYNEQFF. The CDR3 DNA reads as TGTGCCAGCAGCTTAGACAGCTCCTACAATGAGCAGTTCTTC.

This chain joins TRBV11-2 and TRBJ2-2; 11 positions match TRBD2. The trim removed 1 base at V and 7 bases at J, leaving 5 bases unmatched. CDR3 length: 16 amino acids. CDR1 is SGHAT, CDR2 FQNNGV, per germline. CDR3 in amino acids: CASSLALAGVIGELFF. The CDR3 DNA is TGTGCCAGCAGCTTAGCACTAGCGGGAGTTATCGGGGAGCTGTTTTTT.

V gene TRBV4-1 combines with J gene TRBJ2-4, with D perhaps being TRBD1 or TRBD2 (5 bases each). The germline V and J ends were trimmed by 2 bases and 0 bases, with 14 bases remaining between them. The CDR3 covers 17 residues. Per the germline V gene, CDR1 is MGHRA and CDR2 is YSYEKL. The DNA of the CDR3 is TGCGCCAGCAGCCAACTTGACAGAGGACTAGCCAAAAACATTCAGTACTTC. Its protein product is CASSQLDRGLAKNIQYF.

The chain couples TRBV5-1 to TRBJ2-3; D gene ambiguous. V lost 0 bases, J lost 2 bases, and 16 bases lay in between. This CDR3 region has 17 residues. Germline V gene lookup returns CDR1 SGHRS and CDR2 YFSETQ. DNA for the CDR3: TGCGCCAGCAGCTTGGGCCCCAGAAGAACGGACACAGATACGCAGTATTTT. The encoded protein is CASSLGPRRTDTDTQYF.